This T cell receptor (beta chain) was recorded in a study of tumor and adjacent non-tumor tissue in lung cancer. About the research overall: Patients were aged roughly 31 to 76, about ten men and about five women, stage I to III. Each sample yielded millions of productive TCRbeta reads on average.

The template was RNA from unsorted bulk tissue. The normal lung tissue was taken more than 3 cm from the tumor edge. Germline V gene data show CDR1 as SGHAT and CDR2 as FQNNGV. The CDR3 is 15 residues long. In its sample, this clonotype was seen once. At one boundary the junction diverges from the germline segment, which might be a read error. The library came from three nested PCR rounds adapted from ARM-PCR protocols. Each CDR3 protein gets one entry after TCRdb re-called the multiplex PCR reads with MiXCR. The data contain some 80,000 distinct CDR3 sequences, less than 85% of them singletons. This clonotype was sampled from a man between 70 and 80 years old with non-small cell lung cancer. The genes are TRBV11-2 and TRBJ1-1; no clear D gene. Sequencing was done on a sample of distant non-tumor lung tissue. This CDR3 reads CASSFAKLRNIEAFF. The CDR3 coding sequence is TGTGCCAGCAGCTTCGCCAAATTAAGGAACATTGAAGCTTTCTTT.